This passage covers 11 T cell receptor beta chains from one sample sequenced in a study of technical replicates of blood from several donors. Repertoires were generated with immunoSEQ multiplex PCR, while TCRdb's copy carries only in-frame clones and drops some. The data contain around 68,000 clones, 95% to 98% of them singletons. Sequences were obtained from T cells isolated from PBMCs. The origin of the receptors is a human donor in good health.

V usage is TRBV11-3 and J usage is TRBJ2-7; D is possibly TRBD2 (5 bases). Trimming took 1 base from V and 4 from J, leaving 11 bases between them. CDR3 length: 14 amino acids. Per the germline V gene, CDR1 is SGHNT and CDR2 is YENEEA. In DNA, the CDR3 is TGTGCCAGCAGCTTAGGGGGAGAGAATTACGAGCAGTACTTC. Translated: CASSLGGENYEQYF.

This chain uses TRBV6-5 with TRBJ2-1, with no clear D. In germline, CDR1 is MNHEY, CDR2 SVGAGI. This CDR3 has 14 residues. Trimming removed 5 bases from V and 0 bases from J, with 8 bases in between. The CDR3 DNA sequence: TGTGCCAGCAGTCGGTTTAGCTCCTACAATGAGCAGTTCTTC. Its translation: CASSRFSSYNEQFF.

V is TRBV21-1 and J is TRBJ2-4; TRBD1 reflects the table's D call only, with no check against the DNA. TRBV21-1 is shown as a pseudogene. There are 17 residues in the CDR3. The CDR3 spells CASSNSVRLSAKNIQYF. CDR3 in DNA: TGTGCCAGCAGCAACTCTGTCAGGCTCTCAGCCAAAAACATTCAGTACTTC.

The genes are TRBV6-6 and TRBJ1-2, with a possible D match to TRBD1 (6 bases). There are 15 residues in the CDR3. The germline V gene has CDR1 MNHNY and CDR2 SVGAGI (reference sequence). V was pared by 4 bases and J by 9 bases, with 21 bases between. The CDR3 coding sequence is TGTGCCAGCAGTTTCATAAAGGACAGAGGGAAAAGCTACACCTTC. Protein sequence: CASSFIKDRGKSYTF.

This chain uses TRBV27 with TRBJ2-2, with 13 bases matching TRBD2. With V trimmed by 3 bases and J by 5 bases, 6 bases remained unmatched. Germline assignment: CDR1 MNHEY and CDR2 SMNVEV (reference sequence). CDR3 length: 17 residues. The CDR3 DNA follows: TGTGCCAGCAGTTTGGCCCCGGGACTAGCGGGAACCGGGGAGCTGTTTTTT. Protein: CASSLAPGLAGTGELFF.

The genes are TRBV5-8 and TRBJ1-1, with D perhaps matching TRBD1 (5 bases). Trimming left V 1 base short and J 11 bases short, with 9 bases between. Germline assignment: CDR1 SGHTS and CDR2 YDEGEE. CDR3 length: 11 amino acids. CDR3 coding DNA: TGTGCCAGCAGCTTGTGGGGGGGGGCTTTCTTT. This codes for CASSLWGGAFF.

This clone was counted a few times. The chain couples TRBV29-1 to TRBJ2-3, with 9 bases that match TRBD1. The CDR3 extends over 12 amino acids. The V and J ends lost 7 bases and 4 bases, in that order; junction bases with no gene match: 3. The V gene's germline CDR1 is SQVTM and CDR2 ANQGSEA. CDR3 sequence: CSGGTGSDTQYF. Written as DNA, the CDR3 is TGCAGCGGGGGGACAGGGTCAGATACGCAGTATTTT.

The chain carries TRBV2 and TRBJ1-1; the D is unclear. CDR1 SNHLY and CDR2 FYNNEI come from the germline V gene. V was clipped by 9 bases and J by 4 bases, with 15 bases between them. CDR3 length equals 13 residues. The CDR3: CARGSGRSTEAFF. Here the CDR3 DNA reads TGTGCCAGGGGTTCGGGTAGGAGCACTGAAGCTTTCTTT.

CDR3 residues: CAWSPGQIQETQYF. For the CDR3, the DNA is TGTGCCTGGAGTCCCGGACAGATCCAAGAGACCCAGTACTTC. The V call is TRBV30, the J call TRBJ2-5, with a tentative D call TRBD1 (6 bases). CDR1 and CDR2 (germline): GTSNPN, SVGIG (reference sequence). The CDR3 extends over 14 amino acids. With 2 bases removed from V and 1 base from J, the gap between germline ends came to 11 bases.

The genes are TRBV4-1 and TRBJ2-1, with 9 bases matching TRBD2. CDR3 length equals 15 residues. Unmatched junction bases numbered 6, after V lost 4 bases and J lost 5 bases. In germline, CDR1 is MGHRA, CDR2 YSYEKL. The CDR3 is CASSPRLAVDNEQFF. CDR3 bases: TGCGCCAGCAGCCCACGACTAGCGGTAGACAATGAGCAGTTCTTC.

This clone was counted once. The genes are TRBV27 and TRBJ1-1, with no clear D. Germline V gives CDR1 MNHEY, CDR2 SMNVEV (reference sequence). The CDR3 extends over 13 amino acids. V dropped 5 bases and J dropped 1 base, with 8 bases sitting between them. The CDR3 coding sequence is TGTGCCAGCAGTCGGAGTCAGAACACTGAAGCTTTCTTT. Residues: CASSRSQNTEAFF.